A selection of T cell receptor beta chains follows, all from one sample in a study of cytomegalovirus exposure and HLA in healthy donors. Libraries were prepared by immunoSEQ multiplex PCR; TCRdb keeps only in-frame clonotypes and omits some of them. Among over 200,000 clones listed, roughly 84% were seen once. Source material: PBMCs. The receptor set was obtained from a human donor in good health. Both conserved end residues are part of each CDR3. The D gene is left open where the match is weak. Clone size is not always given. Where it is, it says once, few, many or a class for expanded clones.

d_call | j_call | v_call | clone_size | cdr3_aa | cdr3_nt
TRBD2 | TRBJ2-3 | TRBV7-2 | . | CASSILLAGGPDTQYF | TGTGCCAGCAGCATACTATTAGCGGGAGGGCCAGATACGCAGTATTTT
TRBD2 | TRBJ2-7 | TRBV27 | . | CASSLYAGDSYEQYF | TGTGCCAGCAGTTTATATGCGGGAGACTCCTACGAGCAGTACTTC
. | TRBJ2-5 | TRBV27 | . | CASSQGTGSGGETQYF | TGTGCCAGCAGCCAAGGGACAGGGAGCGGGGGCGAGACCCAGTACTTC
. | TRBJ1-1 | TRBV5-4 | few | CASSSGQNTEAFF | TGTGCCAGCAGCTCCGGACAGAACACTGAAGCTTTCTTT
. | TRBJ2-5 | TRBV18 | . | CASSPGSGETQYF | TGTGCCAGCTCACCAGGGTCGGGGGAGACCCAGTACTTC
. | TRBJ1-2 | TRBV20-1 | . | CSASQGSGYTF | TGCAGTGCTAGTCAGGGTAGCGGCTACACCTTC
. | TRBJ2-5 | TRBV14 | . | CASSHIPSGTQYF | TGTGCCAGCAGCCACATTCCCTCGGGTACCCAGTACTTC
TRBD1 | TRBJ1-2 | TRBV25-1 | . | CASTRDREVYGYTF | TGTGCCAGCACAAGGGACAGGGAGGTTTATGGTTACACCTTC
TRBD1 | TRBJ2-2 | TRBV19 | . | CASSIDRDTGELFF | TGTGCCAGTAGTATTGACAGGGACACCGGGGAGCTGTTTTTT
. | TRBJ2-5 | TRBV10-3 | . | CAISAEKGRETQYF | TGTGCCATCAGTGCCGAAAAAGGGAGGGAGACCCAGTACTTC
. | TRBJ2-6 | TRBV28 | once | CASRPPGAGANVLTF | TGTGCCAGCAGGCCCCCCGGGGCTGGGGCCAACGTCCTGACTTTC
TRBD2 | TRBJ2-1 | TRBV7-8 | . | CASSLGGRVAYNEQFF | TGTGCCAGCAGCTTAGGAGGGAGGGTTGCCTACAATGAGCAGTTCTTC
. | TRBJ1-2 | TRBV29-1 | . | CSVEDRAGGRYGYTF | TGCAGCGTTGAAGATCGGGCGGGGGGTCGCTATGGCTACACCTTC
TRBD1 | TRBJ1-2 | TRBV28 | few | CASSSGQANYGYTF | TGTGCCAGCAGTTCGGGACAGGCTAACTATGGCTACACCTTC
. | TRBJ2-7 | TRBV10-1 | . | CASPPPLRFPYEQYF | TGCGCCAGCCCCCCCCCACTAAGATTTCCCTACGAGCAGTACTTC
. | TRBJ1-1 | TRBV13 | . | CASSTTRNTEAFF | TGTGCCAGCAGCACTACACGGAACACTGAAGCTTTCTTT
. | TRBJ1-5 | TRBV10-2 | once | CASRSGGSNQPQHF | TGCGCCAGCAGGTCGGGTGGGAGCAATCAGCCCCAGCATTTT
TRBD1 | TRBJ1-1 | TRBV6-5 | . | CASRDRGRTEAFF | TGTGCCAGCAGGGACAGGGGGAGGACTGAAGCTTTCTTT
TRBD2 | TRBJ2-7 | TRBV4-2 | . | CASSQAPGGPSYEQYF | TGTGCCAGCAGCCAAGCGCCGGGAGGCCCCTCCTACGAGCAGTACTTC